The clone carrying this T cell receptor beta chain was seen once. The antigen is not known. The data stem from a study of T cell responses to AZD1222 COVID-19 vaccine. General study results and limits: Mostly white British, mostly female donors; authors suggested clonal diversity may be underestimated. The peak T cell response came first, and repertoires were sampled only after it.

Clones were sequenced by immunoSEQ multiplex PCR, and TCRdb holds only the in-frame ones, with some missing. This table has around 150,000 clones, over 90% appearing once. Germline lookup yields CDR1 MNHEY and CDR2 SVGEGT. The length of the CDR3 is 15 residues. V gave up 4 bases and J gave up 3 bases; unmatched junction bases: 3. The gene calls are TRBV6-2 or TRBV6-3 and TRBJ2-1, with 10 bases identical to TRBD2. This sequence originates from an adult in good health. The sequenced sample was peripheral blood, obtained on day 0 of AZD1222 vaccination. The CDR3 is CASSLGLAVYNEQFF. DNA of the CDR3: TGTGCCAGCAGTTTAGGACTAGCGGTCTACAATGAGCAGTTCTTC.